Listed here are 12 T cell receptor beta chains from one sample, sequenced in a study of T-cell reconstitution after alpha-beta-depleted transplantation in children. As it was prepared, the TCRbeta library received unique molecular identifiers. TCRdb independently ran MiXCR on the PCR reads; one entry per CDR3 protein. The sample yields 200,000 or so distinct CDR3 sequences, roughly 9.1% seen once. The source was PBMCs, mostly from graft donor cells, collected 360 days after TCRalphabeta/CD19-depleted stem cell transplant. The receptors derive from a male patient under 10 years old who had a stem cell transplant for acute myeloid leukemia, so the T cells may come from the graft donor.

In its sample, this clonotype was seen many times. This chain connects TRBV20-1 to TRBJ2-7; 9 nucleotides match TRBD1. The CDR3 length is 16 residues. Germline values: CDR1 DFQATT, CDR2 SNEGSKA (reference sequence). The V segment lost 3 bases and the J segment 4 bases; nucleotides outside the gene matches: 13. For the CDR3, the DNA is TGCAGTGCTAGCGTCATACCGGGACAGGGTAATTACGAGCAGTACTTC. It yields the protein CSASVIPGQGNYEQYF.

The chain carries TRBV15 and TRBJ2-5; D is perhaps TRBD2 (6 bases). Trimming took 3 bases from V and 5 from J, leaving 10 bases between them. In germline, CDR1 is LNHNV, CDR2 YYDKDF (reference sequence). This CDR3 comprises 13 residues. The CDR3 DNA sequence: TGTGCCACCAGCAGGACTAGTGCGGAGACCCAGTACTTC. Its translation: CATSRTSAETQYF. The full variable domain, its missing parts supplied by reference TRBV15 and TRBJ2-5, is DAMVIQNPRYQVTQFGKPVTLSCSQTLNHNVMYWYQQKSSQAPKLLFHYYDKDFNNEADTPDNFQSRRPNTSFCFLDIRSPGLGDTAMYLCATSRTSAETQYFGPGTRLLVL.

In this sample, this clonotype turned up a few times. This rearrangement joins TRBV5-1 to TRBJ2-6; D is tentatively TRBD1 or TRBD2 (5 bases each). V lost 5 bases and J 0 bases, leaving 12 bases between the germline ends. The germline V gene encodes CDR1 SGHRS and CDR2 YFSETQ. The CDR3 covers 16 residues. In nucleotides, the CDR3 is TGCGCCAGCAGGAGAGGGGCAGGCTCTGGGGCCAACGTCCTGACTTTC. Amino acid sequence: CASRRGAGSGANVLTF.

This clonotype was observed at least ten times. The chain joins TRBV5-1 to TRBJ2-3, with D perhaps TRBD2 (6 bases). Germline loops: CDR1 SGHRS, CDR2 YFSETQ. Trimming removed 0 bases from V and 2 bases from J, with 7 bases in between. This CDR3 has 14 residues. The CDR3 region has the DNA TGCGCCAGCAGCTTGGGCGGGGTCACAGATACGCAGTATTTT. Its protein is CASSLGGVTDTQYF.

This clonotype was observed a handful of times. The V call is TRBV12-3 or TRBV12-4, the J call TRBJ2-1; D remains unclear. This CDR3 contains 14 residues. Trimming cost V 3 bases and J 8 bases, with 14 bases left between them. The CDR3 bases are TGTGCCAGCAGTTTTAACAGTGTGATATATGAGCAGTTCTTC. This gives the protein CASSFNSVIYEQFF.

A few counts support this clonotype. The CDR3 DNA reads as TGCAGTGCTAGTCGTTACGAGCAGTACTTC. Its protein product is CSASRYEQYF. This chain uses TRBV20-1 with TRBJ2-7; D uncertain. The V gene lost 3 bases and the J gene lost 4 bases, with 4 bases spanning the gap. Germline assignment: CDR1 DFQATT and CDR2 SNEGSKA (reference sequence). The CDR3 totals 10 residues.

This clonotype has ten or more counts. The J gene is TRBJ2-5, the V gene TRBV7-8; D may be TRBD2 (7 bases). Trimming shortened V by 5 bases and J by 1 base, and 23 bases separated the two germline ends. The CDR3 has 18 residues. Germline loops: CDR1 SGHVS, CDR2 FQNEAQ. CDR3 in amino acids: CASSDGGWGGTLQETQYF. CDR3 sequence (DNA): TGTGCCAGCAGCGACGGAGGGTGGGGGGGGACACTCCAAGAGACCCAGTACTTC.

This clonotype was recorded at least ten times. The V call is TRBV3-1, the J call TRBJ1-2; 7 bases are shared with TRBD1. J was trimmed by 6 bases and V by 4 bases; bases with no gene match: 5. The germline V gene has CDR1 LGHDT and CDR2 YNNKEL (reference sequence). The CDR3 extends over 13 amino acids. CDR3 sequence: CASSPSTGDGYTF. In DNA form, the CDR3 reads TGTGCCAGCAGCCCGTCCACAGGGGATGGCTACACCTTC.

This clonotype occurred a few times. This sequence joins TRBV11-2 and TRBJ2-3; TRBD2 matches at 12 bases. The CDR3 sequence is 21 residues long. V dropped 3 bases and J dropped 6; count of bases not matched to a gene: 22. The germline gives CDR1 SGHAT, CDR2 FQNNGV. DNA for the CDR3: TGTGCCAGCAGCTTCCGACCCCCGGGACTAGCGGGCGAGGTTCTTGCGGATACGCAGTATTTT. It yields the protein CASSFRPPGLAGEVLADTQYF.

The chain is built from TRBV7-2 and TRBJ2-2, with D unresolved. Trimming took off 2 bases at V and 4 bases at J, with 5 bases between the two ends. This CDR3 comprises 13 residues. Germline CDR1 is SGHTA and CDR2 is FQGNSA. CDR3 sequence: CASSLWVTGELFF. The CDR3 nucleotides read TGTGCCAGCAGCTTATGGGTCACCGGGGAGCTGTTTTTT.

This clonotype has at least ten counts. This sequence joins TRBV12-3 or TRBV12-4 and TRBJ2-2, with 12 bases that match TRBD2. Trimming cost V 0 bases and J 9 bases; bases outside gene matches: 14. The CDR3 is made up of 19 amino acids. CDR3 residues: CASSLALRTLAGGVRELFF. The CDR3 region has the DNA TGTGCCAGCAGTTTAGCGCTACGCACGCTAGCGGGAGGGGTCAGGGAGCTGTTTTTT.

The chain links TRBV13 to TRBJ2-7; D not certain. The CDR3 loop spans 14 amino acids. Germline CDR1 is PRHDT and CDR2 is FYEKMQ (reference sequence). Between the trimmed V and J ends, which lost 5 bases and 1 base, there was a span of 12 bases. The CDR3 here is CASSRGWGSYEQYF. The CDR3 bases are TGTGCCAGCAGCCGTGGGTGGGGTTCCTACGAGCAGTACTTC.